Following are 19 T cell receptor beta chains from one sample sequenced in a study of T cells after yellow fever vaccination. Each CDR3 protein is one row after TCRdb ran MiXCR on the 5' RACE reads. The sample has some 320,000 distinct CDR3 sequences, 8% to 10% seen once; the top ten hold about 20%. The sample consisted of PBMCs, taken on the day of the first yellow fever vaccination. All receptors derive from a man younger than 30 who received the YFV17D yellow fever vaccine.

This clonotype was picked up a small number of times. The V and J genes are TRBV21-1 and TRBJ2-7; the table's TRBD1 call for D was not verified on the DNA. TRBV21-1 constitutes a pseudogene. This CDR3 spans 12 amino acids. This CDR3 reads CASRDRGDEQYF. CDR3 coding DNA: TGTGCCAGCAGGGACAGGGGCGACGAGCAGTACTTC.

The V gene is TRBV18, the J gene TRBJ2-5, with unresolved D. CDR3 size: 15 residues. Trimming removed 3 bases at V and 5 bases at J, with 16 bases between. Germline V gives CDR1 KGHSH, CDR2 LQKENI. CDR3 coding DNA: TGTGCCAGCTCACCCGGACCGCCGAGCCGGGAGACCCAGTACTTC. This encodes CASSPGPPSRETQYF.

The CDR3, as DNA: TGTGCCAGCAGGCCGGACAGGCAAACCTACGAGCAGTACTTC. This codes for CASRPDRQTYEQYF. The chain is built from TRBV7-2 and TRBJ2-7; 7 nucleotides match TRBD1. After removal of 6 bases from V and 2 bases from J, the junction contained 7 bases not matched to a gene. The CDR3 contains 14 residues. Germline V gene sequence: CDR1 SGHTA, CDR2 FQGNSA.

V and J are TRBV5-1 and TRBJ2-1; D might be TRBD2 (5 bases). Germline values: CDR1 SGHRS, CDR2 YFSETQ. The CDR3 is made up of 15 amino acids. Between the trimmed V and J ends, which lost 0 bases and 5 bases, there was a span of 12 bases. The CDR3 region has the DNA TGCGCCAGCAGCTTGGTAGTGAACGGGGACAATGAGCAGTTCTTC. It is translated as CASSLVVNGDNEQFF.

In its sample, this clonotype was seen a few times. Here the CDR3 reads CASSFSGPNTGELFF. CDR3 nucleotide sequence: TGCGCCAGCAGCTTTTCGGGGCCTAACACCGGGGAGCTGTTTTTT. V and J are TRBV5-1 and TRBJ2-2, with D possibly being TRBD1 or TRBD2 (5 bases each). The CDR3 is made up of 15 amino acids. CDR1 and CDR2 (germline): SGHRS, YFSETQ. V was pared by 2 bases and J by 2 bases, with 10 bases between.

This sequence joins TRBV4-1 and TRBJ2-6; D may be TRBD2 (6 bases). Between the trimmed V and J ends, which lost 4 bases and 4 bases, there was a span of 17 bases. The CDR3 is 17 amino acids. Germline values: CDR1 MGHRA, CDR2 YSYEKL. The CDR3 loop reads CASSPVWEATGANVLTF. CDR3 nucleotides: TGCGCCAGCAGCCCGGTGTGGGAGGCGACAGGGGCCAACGTCCTGACTTTC.

This clonotype was counted a few times. The chain links TRBV18 to TRBJ2-7; 9 nucleotides match TRBD1. Germline-derived CDR1 and CDR2 are KGHSH and LQKENI. J lost 6 bases, V lost 3 bases, and 9 bases had no gene match. The CDR3 has 15 amino acids. This CDR3 is CASSPNRGTGTEQYF. CDR3 sequence (DNA): TGTGCCAGCTCACCGAATCGGGGGACAGGGACCGAGCAGTACTTC.

This clonotype was seen only a few times. This chain links TRBV12-3 or TRBV12-4 with TRBJ1-6; D might be TRBD1 (6 bases). This CDR3 comprises 15 residues. V was pared by 1 base and J by 7 bases, with 11 bases between. The CDR3 coding sequence is TGTGCCAGCAGTTTAGGGGGGGCTTGGAATTCACCCCTCCACTTT. Protein: CASSLGGAWNSPLHF.

The chain employs TRBV7-3 and TRBJ2-2; 8 bases line up with TRBD2. This CDR3 is 16 amino acids long. J was trimmed by 7 bases and V by 1 base; bases with no gene match: 8. Looked up from germline, CDR1 is SGHTA and CDR2 is FQGTGA. The CDR3 is CASSLNSGGAFGELFF. In DNA form, the CDR3 reads TGTGCCAGCAGCTTAAACTCCGGGGGGGCCTTCGGGGAGCTGTTTTTT.

The chain employs TRBV12-5 and TRBJ1-3; 9 bases fit TRBD1. The length of the CDR3 is 16 residues. Germline CDR1 and CDR2: LGHNT and FRNRAP. With V trimmed by 1 base and J by 6 bases, 7 bases remained unmatched. The CDR3 protein is CASGLEGQGKVNTIYF. CDR3 DNA: TGTGCTAGTGGTTTGGAAGGACAGGGGAAAGTAAACACCATATATTTT.

This clonotype was seen more than once but under ten times. The V gene is TRBV12-3 or TRBV12-4, the J gene TRBJ1-2, with no clear D. Trimming shortened V by 3 bases and J by 1 base, and 9 bases separated the two germline ends. The CDR3 covers 14 residues. The CDR3 reads CASSLAVFNYGYTF. The CDR3 coding sequence is TGTGCCAGCAGTTTGGCGGTATTTAACTATGGCTACACCTTC.

This rearrangement joins TRBV7-9 to TRBJ1-1; no clear D gene. The V end was cut by 2 bases, the J end by 7 bases, with 8 bases between. CDR3 length: 12 residues. Per the germline V gene, CDR1 is SEHNR and CDR2 is FQNEAQ (reference sequence). The CDR3 sequence is CASSLISYEAFF. Here the CDR3 DNA reads TGTGCCAGCAGCTTAATATCGTATGAAGCTTTCTTT.

V is TRBV7-9 and J is TRBJ2-3; unclear D gene. The V end was cut by 7 bases, the J end by 0 bases, with 8 bases between. In germline, CDR1 is SEHNR, CDR2 FQNEAQ (reference sequence). The CDR3 is 13 residues long. CDR3 bases: TGTGCCAGCAACCAGGACAGCACAGATACGCAGTATTTT. Translation: CASNQDSTDTQYF.

There are a few counts of this clonotype. The chain joins TRBV3-1 to TRBJ2-2, with 14 nucleotides matching TRBD2. Germline CDR1 is LGHDT and CDR2 is YNNKEL (reference sequence). Losses at the gene ends were 3 bases for V and 5 bases for J; bases not matched to a gene: 2. This CDR3 contains 16 residues. The CDR3 loop is CASSQGLAGETGELFF. Written as DNA, the CDR3 is TGTGCCAGCAGCCAGGGACTAGCGGGGGAGACCGGGGAGCTGTTTTTT.

This clonotype was seen at least ten times. V usage is TRBV10-1 and J usage is TRBJ2-3, with 10 nucleotides matching TRBD2. The V gene end was trimmed by 8 bases and the J gene end by 1 base; junction bases not matched to a gene: 3. Germline CDR1 is WNHNN and CDR2 is SYGVQD (reference sequence). This CDR3 region has 14 residues. The CDR3 DNA reads as TGCGCCAGCGGAGGACTAGCGGGCACAGATACGCAGTATTTT. It is translated as CASGGLAGTDTQYF.

This rearrangement joins TRBV4-3 to TRBJ1-3; a weak D match, TRBD1 (5 bases). Trimming left V 0 bases short and J 4 bases short, with 13 bases between. This CDR3 region has 16 residues. Germline CDR1 LGHNA, CDR2 YSLEER. The CDR3 spells CASSQDTGGRGNTIYF. DNA for the CDR3: TGCGCCAGCAGCCAAGATACGGGGGGTAGGGGAAACACCATATATTTT.

The sample holds many counts of this clonotype. V usage is TRBV7-2 and J usage is TRBJ2-5, with 12 bases lining up with TRBD2. V trimming: 1 base; J trimming: 7 bases; junction bases outside the gene matches: 7. Germline lookup yields CDR1 SGHTA and CDR2 FQGNSA. CDR3 length equals 16 residues. CDR3 protein: CASSLVVLAGGWTQYF. CDR3 DNA: TGTGCCAGCAGCTTAGTAGTGCTAGCGGGGGGGTGGACCCAGTACTTC.

The chain is built from TRBV20-1 and TRBJ1-1; TRBD1 is a possible D gene (5 bases). This CDR3 contains 13 residues. Per the germline V gene, CDR1 is DFQATT and CDR2 is SNEGSKA (reference sequence). V dropped 5 bases and J dropped 0 bases, with 10 bases sitting between them. The CDR3 DNA follows: TGCAGTGCTCCCCGACAGCTGAACACTGAAGCTTTCTTT. Its translation: CSAPRQLNTEAFF.

This clonotype showed up just a few times. The chain links TRBV6-2 or TRBV6-3 to TRBJ2-7; possibly TRBD2 for D (6 bases). V was clipped by 7 bases and J by 2 bases, with 12 bases between them. Germline V CDR1 and CDR2: MNHEY, SVGEGT. CDR3 size: 13 residues. The CDR3 DNA sequence: TGTGCCAGCAAACGGACGGGAGCCTACGAGCAGTACGTC. It yields the protein CASKRTGAYEQYV.